The 3 T cell receptor beta chains presented below share a single source sample, sequenced in a study of T cell repertoires in cytomegalovirus infection. TCRdb re-derived calls from the reads in MiXCR, one entry per CDR3 protein. Among about 890,000 distinct CDR3 sequences listed, approximately 31% were seen once. Their antigen targets remain unknown. Source: cultured CD8+ T cells from PBMCs, taken from culture after CMV antigen stimulation. The receptors here all came from a human donor in good health (CMV status not recorded). Some clones in this sample may be carry-over from other donors' samples.

This clonotype was recorded many times. The chain is built from TRBV7-2 and TRBJ1-3, with TRBD1 identical over 10 bases. This CDR3 has 15 residues. The V gene end was trimmed by 5 bases and the J gene end by 9 bases; junction bases not matched to a gene: 10. Germline loops: CDR1 SGHTA, CDR2 FQGNSA. CDR3 coding DNA: TGTGCCAGCAGCCTAACTGGGACAGGGGTGGGCACCATATATTTT. This codes for CASSLTGTGVGTIYF.

The gene calls are TRBV6-6 and TRBJ1-1; 7 bases are a match to TRBD1. The CDR3 is 14 amino acids. After removal of 5 bases from V and 3 bases from J, the junction contained 6 bases not matched to a gene. Germline CDR1 and CDR2: MNHNY and SVGAGI (reference sequence). CDR3 nucleotides: TGTGCCAGCAGTCCTACAGGGGACTACACTGAAGCTTTCTTT. It yields the protein CASSPTGDYTEAFF.

A few counts support this clonotype. The chain links TRBV11-2 to TRBJ2-5; D gene unclear. The V and J ends lost 1 base and 2 bases respectively, with 11 bases between them. Germline V gene lookup returns CDR1 SGHAT and CDR2 FQNNGV. This CDR3 contains 15 residues. In DNA form, the CDR3 reads TGTGCCAGCAGCTTAGGTGGGTGGGAACAAGAGACCCAGTACTTC. This sequence encodes CASSLGGWEQETQYF.